One sample yielded the 15 T cell receptor beta chains listed below, sequenced in a study of vaccination and CD4 T cells after COVID-19. The treatment denotes: roughly 10-day PBMC culture with coronavirus spike peptide pools or control peptides (ViraFEST assay). The Oncomine TCR Beta short-read assay generated sequence data from the DNA of cultured CD4+ T cells. Via MiXCR, TCRdb re-called the PCR reads, giving one row per CDR3 protein. The repertoire holds approximately 16,000 distinct CDR3 sequences, with 35% as singletons. The antigens for these receptors are not known. The specimen sequenced was cultured CD4+ T cells from blood. Receptors originate from a human donor with COVID-19.

In its sample, this clonotype was seen a few times. This CDR3 is CASSMSLNTEAFF. The CDR3 coding sequence is TGTGCCAGTAGTATGAGCCTGAACACTGAAGCTTTCTTT. The chain carries TRBV19 and TRBJ1-1, with D unclear. Trimming took off 3 bases at V and 0 bases at J, with 5 bases between the two ends. Germline V gene lookup returns CDR1 LNHDA and CDR2 SQIVND (reference sequence). The CDR3 sequence is 13 residues long.

As regards this clonotype: Mismatch with germline at one junction end may stem from a read error. The V gene is TRBV6-1, the J gene TRBJ1-6, with no clear D. This CDR3 spans 17 amino acids. CDR1 MNHNS and CDR2 SASEGT come from the germline V gene. CDR3 in DNA: TGTGCCAGCAGCCAATCGACAAACAAACTGTATAATTCACCCCCCCACTTT. This gives the protein CASSQSTNKLYNSPPHF.

V usage is TRBV28 and J usage is TRBJ1-5; TRBD1 might be the D (6 bases). Trimming pared 7 bases from V and 0 bases from J, leaving 16 bases between. From germline, CDR1 is MDHEN and CDR2 SYDVKM. The CDR3 extends over 16 amino acids. CDR3 protein: CASMFGGTYSNQPQHF. DNA of the CDR3: TGTGCCAGCATGTTTGGGGGGACATATAGCAATCAGCCCCAGCATTTT.

The table lists this clonotype with a few counts. J is TRBJ1-4 and V is TRBV20-1; D gene uncertain. This CDR3 has 14 amino acids. V lost 0 bases and J lost 5, with 10 bases in between. CDR1 is DFQATT and CDR2 is SNEGSKA in the germline V gene (reference sequence). The CDR3 bases are TGCAGTGCTAGAGATCCTCCCGGGAATGAAAAACTGTTTTTT. This encodes CSARDPPGNEKLFF.

The genes are TRBV20-1 and TRBJ2-7, with unresolved D. This CDR3 is built from 14 residues. The germline V and J ends were trimmed by 1 base and 0 bases, with 10 bases remaining between them. The germline CDR1 and CDR2 sequences are DFQATT and SNEGSKA (reference sequence). For the CDR3, the DNA is TGCAGTGCTAGAGGCAGGCCGATCTCCTACGAGCAGTACTTC. Protein sequence: CSARGRPISYEQYF.

CDR3 loop: CASSSAEGGPFEQYF. CDR3 in DNA: TGTGCCAGCAGCTCAGCCGAGGGGGGGCCGTTCGAGCAGTACTTC. The chain joins TRBV28 to TRBJ2-7; a possible D gene is TRBD2 (7 bases). The V gene's germline CDR1 is MDHEN and CDR2 SYDVKM. V was shortened by 6 bases and J by 6 bases, with 21 bases between the two germline ends. The CDR3 is 15 residues long.

This clonotype has only a few counts. The rearrangement uses TRBV6-5 and TRBJ1-2; 7 bases fit TRBD1. The CDR3 length is 15 residues. Per germline, CDR1 MNHEY and CDR2 SVGAGI. The junction had 5 bases not matched to a gene; V was cut back by 0 bases and J by 4 bases. The CDR3 DNA sequence: TGTGCCAGCAGTTACTCGAGTAACAGGGGCTATGGCTACACCTTC. It yields the protein CASSYSSNRGYGYTF.

This clonotype was counted a few times. This chain connects TRBV2 to TRBJ2-5; a weak D match, TRBD1 (6 bases). This CDR3 spans 14 amino acids. The V and J ends lost 5 bases and 2 bases respectively, with 12 bases between them. The germline CDR1 and CDR2 sequences are SNHLY and FYNNEI. The CDR3 nucleotides are TGTGCCAGCAGTTTGGGACAAAAACAAGAGACCCAGTACTTC. The encoded protein is CASSLGQKQETQYF.

This chain uses TRBV12-3 or TRBV12-4 with TRBJ1-5, with D perhaps matching TRBD1 (5 bases). There are 12 residues in the CDR3. Trimming took 8 bases from V and 7 from J, leaving 12 bases between them. The CDR3 reads CASSRGRQPQHF. The CDR3 DNA sequence: TGTGCCAGCTCAAGGGGCCGACAGCCCCAGCATTTT.

V usage is TRBV6-2 or TRBV6-3 and J usage is TRBJ2-7, with D perhaps matching TRBD2 (7 bases). CDR1 MNHEY and CDR2 SVGEGT come from the germline V gene. V was pared by 6 bases and J by 6 bases, with 24 bases between. CDR3 length: 16 amino acids. The CDR3 protein is CASRGGGPQLTIEQYF. CDR3 sequence (DNA): TGTGCCAGCAGAGGCGGGGGCCCCCAACTGACGATCGAGCAGTACTTC.

This clonotype turned up a few times. The rearrangement joins TRBV20-1 to TRBJ2-3, with TRBD2 identical over 9 bases. J was trimmed by 1 base and V by 1 base; bases with no gene match: 0. Germline V gives CDR1 DFQATT, CDR2 SNEGSKA (reference sequence). The CDR3 is 14 amino acids. The chain's CDR3 is CSARVAGGTDTQYF. The CDR3 DNA sequence: TGCAGTGCTAGAGTAGCGGGGGGCACAGATACGCAGTATTTT.

This clonotype was counted between two and nine times. The chain couples TRBV6-1 to TRBJ2-4; 7 bases match TRBD1. This CDR3 is built from 13 residues. Germline-derived CDR1 and CDR2 are MNHNS and SASEGT. With 11 bases clipped from V and 4 bases from J, the junction kept 8 bases outside the gene matches. CDR3 DNA: TGTGCCTCAGAGACAGGGTGGAAAAACATTCAGTACTTC. Amino acids: CASETGWKNIQYF.

The rearrangement links TRBV7-2 to TRBJ1-2, with no clear D. Trimming cost V 5 bases and J 7 bases, with 17 bases left between them. CDR1 and CDR2 from the germline V gene are SGHTA and FQGNSA. The CDR3 sequence is 14 residues long. The CDR3 region is CASSQYTDGRGYTF. CDR3 coding DNA: TGTGCCAGCAGCCAGTACACGGACGGGCGTGGCTACACCTTC.

This clonotype was observed a handful of times. V usage is TRBV6-1 and J usage is TRBJ1-3; D may be TRBD1 (5 bases). There are 13 residues in the CDR3. Trimming cost V 6 bases and J 6 bases, with 12 bases left between them. CDR1 and CDR2 from the germline V gene are MNHNS and SASEGT. The CDR3: CASRGTAENTIYF. CDR3 sequence (DNA): TGTGCCAGCAGGGGGACGGCAGAAAACACCATATATTTT.

The V and J genes are TRBV10-1 and TRBJ2-3; D remains unclear. This CDR3 region has 18 residues. The germline gives CDR1 WNHNN, CDR2 SYGVQD (reference sequence). Trimming stripped 3 bases from V and 1 base from J, with 20 bases between. CDR3 residues: CASSDELVWTVGTDTQYF. The CDR3 DNA sequence: TGCGCCAGCAGTGACGAACTGGTCTGGACGGTAGGCACAGATACGCAGTATTTT.